This TCR beta chain was captured by sequencing in a study of blood T cell repertoires in COVID-19. Study as a whole: Donors in the United States, Italy and Spain gave samples during acute or convalescent COVID-19. From T cells, B-cell-depleted T cells, or PBMCs came the material, which was cDNA or gDNA.

Germline V gene sequence: CDR1 SGHAT, CDR2 FQNNGV. Between the trimmed V and J ends, which lost 5 bases and 0 bases, there was a span of 10 bases. CDR3 size: 14 residues. Study processing details: From reference gene primer amplification, estimates of nucleated cell counts were derived. Produced via immunoSEQ multiplex PCR; TCRdb's table is partial and in-frame only. D and trimming come from the DNA, and the V and J calls and clone size come from that table. Here the sample spans 85,000 to 100,000 clones, over 60% being singletons. The receptor comes from a man aged 45-65 years who had recovered from COVID-19. The V and J genes are TRBV11-2 and TRBJ2-5; tentatively, D is TRBD2 (6 bases). Sequenced sample: peripheral blood. CDR3 DNA sequence: TGTGCCAGCAGCGCGGGACGGAACCAAGAGACCCAGTACTTC. It specifies CASSAGRNQETQYF.